These 24 T cell receptor beta chains were all obtained from the same sample, sequenced in a study of blood T cell repertoires in COVID-19. Produced via immunoSEQ multiplex PCR; TCRdb's table is partial and in-frame only. This table has 490,000 or so clones, 70% to 90% appearing once. What was sequenced was PBMCs or T cells enriched from blood (not recorded which). Source of these receptors: an older woman who had recovered from COVID-19.

The chain has TRBV12-5 and TRBJ1-4; possibly TRBD1 for D (6 bases). CDR3 length: 13 residues. V was shortened by 3 bases and J by 15 bases, with 17 bases between the two germline ends. The germline V gene has CDR1 LGHNT and CDR2 FRNRAP. This CDR3 reads CASGLSPGGGVFF. The CDR3 region has the DNA TGTGCTAGTGGTTTATCCCCGGGAGGGGGGGTGTTTTTT.

This chain joins TRBV5-1 and TRBJ1-2, with TRBD1 matching 8 bases. Trimming cost V 4 bases and J 8 bases; bases outside gene matches: 13. CDR1 is SGHRS and CDR2 is YFSETQ in the germline V gene. The CDR3 length is 15 residues. The CDR3 coding sequence is TGCGCCAGCAGCGGGGAAGGCACACAGGGGGAAGGCTACACCTTC. Translating it yields CASSGEGTQGEGYTF.

The gene calls are TRBV5-1 and TRBJ2-5; D unclear. The CDR3 runs 15 residues. Per germline, CDR1 SGHRS and CDR2 YFSETQ. Trimming removed 1 base from V and 2 bases from J, with 12 bases in between. In nucleotides, the CDR3 is TGCGCCAGCAGCTTGATTTGGGCAGAACAAGAGACCCAGTACTTC. Its protein is CASSLIWAEQETQYF.

This clone was recorded only once. The chain combines TRBV5-1 with TRBJ1-2, with 9 bases aligning to TRBD1. CDR1 and CDR2 (germline): SGHRS, YFSETQ. The CDR3 consists of 18 residues. With V trimmed by 4 bases and J by 3 bases, 16 bases remained unmatched. CDR3 sequence reads: CASSHSGTGRLSYYGYTF. The CDR3 bases are TGCGCCAGCAGCCACTCCGGGACAGGGCGTCTCAGCTACTATGGCTACACCTTC.

Regarding this clone: This CDR3 is also generated by other DNA sequences in the sample. This chain uses TRBV27 with TRBJ1-5; tentative D call: TRBD1 (6 bases). Germline loops: CDR1 MNHEY, CDR2 SMNVEV (reference sequence). V was cut by 5 bases and J by 1 base, with 9 bases left in between. The length of the CDR3 is 14 residues. The CDR3 sequence: CASSRTGSNQPQHF. CDR3 nucleotide sequence: TGTGCCAGCAGTCGCACAGGGAGCAATCAGCCCCAGCATTTT.

J is TRBJ2-3 and V is TRBV6-1; 9 bases agree with TRBD2. The ends lost 3 bases at V and 6 bases at J; junction bases unmatched: 13. The germline V gene encodes CDR1 MNHNS and CDR2 SASEGT. This CDR3 spans 17 amino acids. CDR3 sequence: CASSEPHAGGPLDTQYF. CDR3 in DNA: TGTGCCAGCAGTGAGCCCCATGCGGGGGGGCCATTGGATACGCAGTATTTT.

The sample holds a few counts of this clone. This rearrangement joins TRBV12-3 or TRBV12-4 to TRBJ2-5, with D unresolved. The V gene lost 3 bases and the J gene lost 5 bases, with 4 bases spanning the gap. CDR3 length equals 11 residues. This CDR3 reads CASSLSETQYF. CDR3 bases: TGTGCCAGCAGTTTGTCGGAGACCCAGTACTTC.

The chain is built from TRBV2 and TRBJ1-5; 7 nucleotides match TRBD1. The CDR3 runs 15 residues. V was clipped by 1 base and J by 3 bases; unmatched bases: 3. The V gene's germline CDR1 is SNHLY and CDR2 FYNNEI. The DNA of the CDR3 is TGTGCCAGCAGTGAAGAGGGGGCTAACAATCAGCCCCAGCATTTT. Amino acid sequence: CASSEEGANNQPQHF.

This clone was counted between two and nine times. This chain connects TRBV7-8 to TRBJ2-3, with 12 bases identical to TRBD2. J lost 8 bases, V lost 0 bases, and 12 bases had no gene match. The CDR3 consists of 18 residues. Germline assignment: CDR1 SGHVS and CDR2 FQNEAQ. The CDR3 DNA follows: TGTGCCAGCAGCTTAGCACTAGCGGGGGGTAGCGGTCGAGCTACGCAGTATTTT. It codes for CASSLALAGGSGRATQYF.

The rearrangement joins TRBV21-1 to TRBJ2-3; the table's D call, TRBD2, has no DNA check behind it. TRBV21-1 is a pseudogene. The CDR3 runs to 16 residues. In DNA, the CDR3 is TGTGCCAGCGTAGCAGAATTGACTAGGAGCACAGATACGCAGTATTTT. Its translation: CASVAELTRSTDTQYF.

This rearrangement joins TRBV5-1 to TRBJ2-1, with 12 bases aligning to TRBD2. V dropped 3 bases and J dropped 8; count of bases not matched to a gene: 6. The CDR3 has 15 amino acids. Per germline, CDR1 SGHRS and CDR2 YFSETQ. The CDR3 DNA reads as TGCGCCAGCAGCTCGACTAGCGGGGGCCGCGATGAGCAGTTCTTC. It translates to CASSSTSGGRDEQFF.

This clone was recorded once. V usage is TRBV23-1 and J usage is TRBJ2-7; possible D gene TRBD1, 6 bases. Being an ORF, TRBV23-1 has a function that is uncertain. CDR3 length: 16 amino acids. V lost 3 bases and J 1 base, leaving 16 bases between the germline ends. CDR3 region: CASSHRNREKSYEQYV. The CDR3 DNA is TGCGCCAGCAGTCACCGCAACAGGGAGAAGTCCTACGAGCAGTACGTC.

The chain joins TRBV27 to TRBJ1-3; D is uncertain. This CDR3 region has 15 residues. V was clipped by 5 bases and J by 0 bases, with 11 bases between them. Germline values: CDR1 MNHEY, CDR2 SMNVEV (reference sequence). CDR3 residues: CASSQDYSSGNTIYF. The CDR3 DNA reads TGTGCCAGCAGTCAGGACTACAGCTCTGGAAACACCATATATTTT.

This chain connects TRBV10-3 to TRBJ1-2; TRBD1 matches 8 bases. Germline V gives CDR1 ENHRY, CDR2 SYGVKD. V lost 6 bases to trimming and J lost 6 bases; unmatched junction nucleotides: 3. The CDR3 has 12 amino acids. For the CDR3, the DNA is TGTGCCATCAGACAGGGGGGGAATGGCTACACCTTC. This gives the protein CAIRQGGNGYTF.

The rearrangement links TRBV4-1 to TRBJ1-1; possible D gene TRBD1, 5 bases. V dropped 2 bases and J dropped 1 base, with 11 bases sitting between them. Germline V gene data show CDR1 as MGHRA and CDR2 as YSYEKL. CDR3 length: 15 residues. For the CDR3, the DNA is TGCGCCAGCAGCCAATCAGCGCAGGGGAACACTGAAGCTTTCTTT. It specifies CASSQSAQGNTEAFF.

This chain connects TRBV2 to TRBJ1-5, with 7 bases aligning to TRBD1. The germline V gene encodes CDR1 SNHLY and CDR2 FYNNEI. The trim removed 8 bases at V and 2 bases at J, leaving 9 bases unmatched. This CDR3 contains 15 residues. CDR3 sequence (DNA): TGTGCCAGCGAGGGGGCCCTTGGTGGCAATCAGCCCCAGCATTTT. Its protein is CASEGALGGNQPQHF.

This clone has a single count. The chain links TRBV7-9 to TRBJ1-4; possible D gene TRBD1, 6 bases. The CDR3 has 14 amino acids. The V end was cut by 5 bases, the J end by 8 bases, with 15 bases between. Germline assignment: CDR1 SEHNR and CDR2 FQNEAQ (reference sequence). Here the CDR3 reads CASSGTGNNEKLFF. DNA of the CDR3: TGTGCCAGCAGCGGCACAGGGAATAACGAAAAACTGTTTTTT.

The chain links TRBV24-1 to TRBJ1-2; tentatively, D is TRBD1 (6 bases). V lost 4 bases, J lost 7 bases, and 9 bases lay in between. Germline assignment: CDR1 KGHDR and CDR2 SFDVKD. This CDR3 is 12 amino acids long. CDR3 in amino acids: CATSERGGGYTF. Written as DNA, the CDR3 is TGTGCCACCAGTGAAAGGGGGGGTGGCTACACCTTC.

This clone has a single count. V gene TRBV12-3 or TRBV12-4 combines with J gene TRBJ2-3; possible D gene TRBD2, 6 bases. This CDR3 has 12 residues. V was pared by 7 bases and J by 12 bases, with 17 bases between. The CDR3, as DNA: TGTGCCAGCATTATGCGGGACGGCCGTCAGTATTTT. Protein sequence: CASIMRDGRQYF.

The chain uses TRBV2 and TRBJ2-2; D perhaps matches TRBD2 (5 bases). The germline gives CDR1 SNHLY, CDR2 FYNNEI. V gave up 9 bases and J gave up 1 base, with 9 bases separating them. This CDR3 is built from 13 residues. The CDR3 here is CASGGRNTGELFF. CDR3 in DNA: TGTGCCAGTGGAGGCAGGAACACCGGGGAGCTGTTTTTT.

This clone was seen just once. This chain links TRBV2 with TRBJ1-2, with 7 bases fitting TRBD1. Germline V lookup: CDR1 SNHLY, CDR2 FYNNEI. The trim removed 5 bases at V and 4 bases at J, leaving 13 bases unmatched. The CDR3 has 16 residues. In DNA, the CDR3 is TGTGCCAGCAGTACCACCCGGGCAGGGGGTGTCTATGGCTACACCTTC. Translating it yields CASSTTRAGGVYGYTF.

The V and J genes are TRBV7-2 and TRBJ2-3; 9 bases line up with TRBD2. The CDR3 is 15 amino acids. V dropped 5 bases and J dropped 5; count of bases not matched to a gene: 8. Per germline, CDR1 SGHTA and CDR2 FQGNSA. The CDR3 loop reads CASSLSGGRGDTQYF. The CDR3 region has the DNA TGTGCCAGCAGCCTTAGCGGGGGTCGGGGAGATACGCAGTATTTT.

This clone appeared once. This chain links TRBV5-5 with TRBJ2-7, with D perhaps matching TRBD1 (5 bases). Germline assignment: CDR1 SGHKS and CDR2 YYEKEE (reference sequence). The CDR3 runs 14 residues. Trimming pared 2 bases from V and 2 bases from J, leaving 11 bases between. CDR3 bases: TGTGCCAGCAGCTTATCAGGGTTAACCTACGAGCAGTACTTC. Translated: CASSLSGLTYEQYF.

This rearrangement joins TRBV28 to TRBJ1-4, with 10 bases matching TRBD1. V trimming: 5 bases; J trimming: 6 bases; junction bases outside the gene matches: 3. CDR1 MDHEN and CDR2 SYDVKM come from the germline V gene. The CDR3 spans 14 residues. CDR3 amino acids: CASSPGQGYEKLFF. The DNA for the CDR3 is TGTGCCAGCAGTCCGGGACAGGGGTATGAAAAACTGTTTTTT.